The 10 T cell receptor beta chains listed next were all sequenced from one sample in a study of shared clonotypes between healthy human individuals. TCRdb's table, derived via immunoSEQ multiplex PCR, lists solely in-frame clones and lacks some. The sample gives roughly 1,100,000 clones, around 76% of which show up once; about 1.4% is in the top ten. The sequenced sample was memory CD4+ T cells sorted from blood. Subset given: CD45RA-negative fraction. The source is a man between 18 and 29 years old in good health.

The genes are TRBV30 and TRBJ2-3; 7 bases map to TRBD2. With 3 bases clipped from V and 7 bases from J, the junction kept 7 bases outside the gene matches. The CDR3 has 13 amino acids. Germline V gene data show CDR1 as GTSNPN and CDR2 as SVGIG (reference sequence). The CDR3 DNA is TGTGCCTGGAGAGATCTAGCGGCGTATACGCAGTATTTT. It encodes CAWRDLAAYTQYF.

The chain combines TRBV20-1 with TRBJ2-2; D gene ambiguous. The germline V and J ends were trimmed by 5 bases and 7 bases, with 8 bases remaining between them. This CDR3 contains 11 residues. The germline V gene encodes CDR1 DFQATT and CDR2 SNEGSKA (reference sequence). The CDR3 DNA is TGCAGTGCTGCCTTGGTCGGGGAGCTGTTTTTT. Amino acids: CSAALVGELFF.

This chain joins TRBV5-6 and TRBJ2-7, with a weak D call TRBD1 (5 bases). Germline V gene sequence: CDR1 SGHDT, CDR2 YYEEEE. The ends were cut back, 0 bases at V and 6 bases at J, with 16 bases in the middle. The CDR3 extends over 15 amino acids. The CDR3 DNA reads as TGTGCCAGCAGCTTGGAAGGGGTGCGGCTTAGCGAGCAGTACTTC. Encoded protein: CASSLEGVRLSEQYF.

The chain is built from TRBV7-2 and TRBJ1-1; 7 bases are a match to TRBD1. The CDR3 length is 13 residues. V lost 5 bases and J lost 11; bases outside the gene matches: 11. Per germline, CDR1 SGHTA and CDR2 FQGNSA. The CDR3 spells CASSGKPGQRAFF. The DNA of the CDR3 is TGTGCCAGCAGCGGAAAACCGGGACAGAGGGCTTTCTTT.

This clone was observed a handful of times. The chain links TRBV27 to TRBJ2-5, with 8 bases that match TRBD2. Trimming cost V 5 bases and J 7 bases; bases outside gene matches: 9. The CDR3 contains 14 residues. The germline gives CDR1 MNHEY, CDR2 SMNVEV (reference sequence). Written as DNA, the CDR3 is TGTGCCAGCAGTCGAACAGCGGGGGAAGGGACCCAGTACTTC. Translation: CASSRTAGEGTQYF.

The CDR3 nucleotides read TGCGCCAGCAGCCAAGAGATCCCCGGGACTGGAGAAAAACTGTTTTTT. Translating gives CASSQEIPGTGEKLFF. J is TRBJ1-4 and V is TRBV4-3; D possibly corresponds to TRBD1 (5 bases). Germline CDR1 reads LGHNA; CDR2 reads YSLEER. V was trimmed by 0 bases and J by 8 bases, leaving 16 bases between them. There are 16 residues in the CDR3.

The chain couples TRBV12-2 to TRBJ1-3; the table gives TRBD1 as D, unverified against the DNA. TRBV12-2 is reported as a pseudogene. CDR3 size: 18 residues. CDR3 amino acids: CASRTRPSDRESGNTIYF. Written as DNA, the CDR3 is TGTGCAAGTCGCACTCGCCCCTCGGACAGGGAAAGTGGAAACACCATATATTTT.

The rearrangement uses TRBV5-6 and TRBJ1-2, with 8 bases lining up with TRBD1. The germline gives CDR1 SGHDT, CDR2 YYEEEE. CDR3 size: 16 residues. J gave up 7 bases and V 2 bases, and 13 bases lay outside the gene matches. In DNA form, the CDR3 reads TGTGCCAGCAGCTTAGGGGACAGGCTCAGAGGTTCTGGCTACACCTTC. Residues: CASSLGDRLRGSGYTF.

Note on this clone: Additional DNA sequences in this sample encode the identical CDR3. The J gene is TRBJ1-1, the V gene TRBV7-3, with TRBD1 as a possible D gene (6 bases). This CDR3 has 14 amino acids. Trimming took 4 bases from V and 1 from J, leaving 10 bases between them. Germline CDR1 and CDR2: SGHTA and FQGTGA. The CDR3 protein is CASSSQGGNTEAFF. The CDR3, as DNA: TGTGCCAGCAGCTCACAGGGTGGGAACACTGAAGCTTTCTTT.

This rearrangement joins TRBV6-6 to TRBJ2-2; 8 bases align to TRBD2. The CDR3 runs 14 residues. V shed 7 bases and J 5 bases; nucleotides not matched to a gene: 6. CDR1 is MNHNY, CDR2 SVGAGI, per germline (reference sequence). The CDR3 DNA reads TGTGCCAGCAAAGGCGGGGGGATAACCGGGGAGCTGTTTTTT. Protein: CASKGGGITGELFF.